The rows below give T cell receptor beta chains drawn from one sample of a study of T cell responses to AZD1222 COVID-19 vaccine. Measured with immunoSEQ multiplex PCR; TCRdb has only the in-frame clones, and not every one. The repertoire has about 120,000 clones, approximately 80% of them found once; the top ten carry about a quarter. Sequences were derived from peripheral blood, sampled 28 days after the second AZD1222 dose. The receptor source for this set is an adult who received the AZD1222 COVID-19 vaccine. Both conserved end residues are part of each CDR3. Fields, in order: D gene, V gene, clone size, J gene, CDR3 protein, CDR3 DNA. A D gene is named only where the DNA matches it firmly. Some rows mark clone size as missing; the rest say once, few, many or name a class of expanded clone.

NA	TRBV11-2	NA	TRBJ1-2	CASSLSAGMEGYTF	TGTGCCAGCAGCTTAAGCGCAGGAATGGAAGGCTACACCTTC
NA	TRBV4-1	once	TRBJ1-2	CASSLKYAAGYTF	TGCGCCAGCAGCCTGAAATACGCCGCCGGCTACACCTTC
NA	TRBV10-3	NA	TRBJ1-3	CAISEGERAGNTIYF	TGTGCCATCAGTGAGGGGGAAAGGGCTGGAAACACCATATATTTT
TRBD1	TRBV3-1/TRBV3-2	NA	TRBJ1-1	CASSQLDRDTEAFF	TGTGCCAGCAGCCAATTGGACAGGGACACTGAAGCTTTCTTT
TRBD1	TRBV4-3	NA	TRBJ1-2	CASSQTGGDGYTF	TGCGCCAGCAGCCAAACAGGGGGTGATGGCTACACCTTC
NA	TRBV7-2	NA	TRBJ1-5	CASSFEGNQPQHF	TGTGCCAGCAGCTTTGAGGGCAATCAGCCCCAGCATTTT
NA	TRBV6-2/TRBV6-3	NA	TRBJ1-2	CASSLTGYGYTF	TGTGCCAGCAGTTTGACAGGCTATGGCTACACCTTC
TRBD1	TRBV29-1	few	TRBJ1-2	CSVVDRGKDYGYTF	TGCAGCGTTGTTGACAGGGGTAAGGACTATGGCTACACCTTC
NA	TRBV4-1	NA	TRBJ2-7	CASSQIGTLSYEQYF	TGCGCCAGCAGCCAAATTGGTACGCTCTCTTACGAGCAGTACTTC
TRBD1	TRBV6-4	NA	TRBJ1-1	CASSRDRHGTEAFF	TGTGCCAGCAGTAGGGACAGGCACGGCACTGAAGCTTTCTTT
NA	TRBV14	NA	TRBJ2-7	CASSQRDEQYF	TGTGCCAGCAGCCAACGGGACGAGCAGTACTTC
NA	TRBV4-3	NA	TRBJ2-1	CASSQDFGLQYNEQFF	TGCGCCAGCAGCCAAGATTTTGGGCTACAATACAATGAGCAGTTCTTC
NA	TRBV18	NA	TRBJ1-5	CASADRNQPQHF	TGTGCCAGCGCCGACAGGAATCAGCCCCAGCATTTT
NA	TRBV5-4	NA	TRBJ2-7	CASSFGHTTLGYEQYF	TGTGCCAGCAGCTTTGGGCACACGACTTTGGGCTACGAGCAGTACTTC
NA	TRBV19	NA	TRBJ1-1	CASTSRTMNTEAFF	TGTGCCAGTACCTCGAGGACAATGAACACTGAAGCTTTCTTT
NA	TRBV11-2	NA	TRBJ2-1	CASSYTFNEQFF	TGTGCCAGCAGCTACACGTTTAATGAGCAGTTCTTC
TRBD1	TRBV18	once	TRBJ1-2	CASSPTGANNYGYTF	TGTGCCAGCTCACCGACAGGGGCCAATAACTATGGCTACACCTTC
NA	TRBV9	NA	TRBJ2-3	CASSVGRPSTDTQYF	TGTGCCAGCAGCGTAGGGCGCCCTAGCACAGATACGCAGTATTTT
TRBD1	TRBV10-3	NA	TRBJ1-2	CAITKNPGQGAGNYGYTF	TGTGCCATCACTAAAAACCCGGGACAGGGGGCCGGTAACTATGGCTACACCTTC
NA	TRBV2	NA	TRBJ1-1	CASSSTRGSGEAFF	TGTGCCAGCAGCAGCACGAGGGGCTCGGGAGAAGCTTTCTTT
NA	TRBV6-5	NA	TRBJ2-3	CASSWTVTDTDTQYF	TGTGCCAGCAGTTGGACTGTGACCGACACAGATACGCAGTATTTT
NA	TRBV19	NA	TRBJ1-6	CASSWYRNSPLHF	TGTGCCAGTAGCTGGTACAGAAATTCACCCCTCCACTTT
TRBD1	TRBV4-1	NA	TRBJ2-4	CASSLGGQGKNIQYF	TGCGCCAGCAGCCTAGGAGGACAGGGCAAAAACATTCAGTACTTC
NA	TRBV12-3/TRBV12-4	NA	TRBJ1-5	CASSSAKGSAQHF	TGTGCCAGCAGTTCCGCCAAGGGTTCGGCCCAGCATTTT
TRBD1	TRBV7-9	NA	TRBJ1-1	CASSSIEKQGVNTEAFF	TGTGCCAGCAGCTCGATAGAGAAACAGGGGGTGAACACTGAAGCTTTCTTT
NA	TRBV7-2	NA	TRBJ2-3	CASSLSRKPSTDTQYF	TGTGCCAGCAGCTTAAGCCGGAAGCCTAGCACAGATACGCAGTATTTT
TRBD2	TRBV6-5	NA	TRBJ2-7	CASSLRTSSYEQYF	TGTGCCAGCAGTCTACGGACTAGCTCCTACGAGCAGTACTTC
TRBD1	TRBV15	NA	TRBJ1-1	CATSRAWRQGGTFF	TGTGCCACCAGCAGAGCTTGGCGACAGGGGGGCACTTTCTTT
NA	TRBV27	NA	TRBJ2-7	CASSFYRSGAEQYF	TGTGCCAGCAGTTTCTACAGGTCGGGGGCCGAGCAGTACTTC
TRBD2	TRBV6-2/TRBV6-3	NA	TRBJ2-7	CASSPGLAGSYEQYF	TGTGCCAGCAGTCCGGGACTAGCGGGATCCTACGAGCAGTACTTC
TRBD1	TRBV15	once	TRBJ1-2	CATSRSPGQGNYGYTF	TGTGCCACCAGCAGATCGCCGGGACAGGGGAACTATGGCTACACCTTC
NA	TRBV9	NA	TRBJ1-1	CASSVGGAVNTEAFF	TGTGCCAGCAGCGTAGGAGGTGCGGTGAACACTGAAGCTTTCTTT
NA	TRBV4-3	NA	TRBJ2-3	CASSQGAISDTQYF	TGCGCCAGCAGCCAAGGGGCAATTTCAGATACGCAGTATTTT
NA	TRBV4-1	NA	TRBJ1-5	CASSQELTQPQHF	TGCGCCAGCAGCCAAGAACTAACGCAGCCCCAGCATTTT
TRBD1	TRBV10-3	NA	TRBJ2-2	CAISGQGSNGELFF	TGTGCCATCAGCGGACAGGGGTCTAACGGGGAGCTGTTTTTT
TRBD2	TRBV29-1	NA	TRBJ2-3	CSVGGARDTQYF	TGCAGCGTCGGGGGGGCGAGGGATACGCAGTATTTT